The 7 T cell receptor beta chains below were found in one sample sequenced in a study of shared T cell receptors in the human thymus. Libraries were prepared by immunoSEQ multiplex PCR; TCRdb keeps only in-frame clonotypes and omits some of them. The sample consists of 540,000 or so clones, about four fifths of them appearing once. The same specimen was also included in a second study, on human thymus T cells.

Sequencing was carried out using thymocytes. These receptors originate from a boy younger than two with a congenital heart defect.

A few counts support this clone. This chain links TRBV19 with TRBJ1-2; unclear D gene. In germline, CDR1 is LNHDA, CDR2 SQIVND (reference sequence). The CDR3 sequence is 13 residues long. The V end was cut by 5 bases, the J end by 4 bases, with 11 bases between. The CDR3 nucleotides read TGTGCCAGTAGTTCAGGAAGAGTCTATGGCTACACCTTC. This translates into CASSSGRVYGYTF.

This clone came up once. The V call is TRBV27, the J call TRBJ2-1, with 12 positions matching TRBD1. Germline lookup yields CDR1 MNHEY and CDR2 SMNVEV (reference sequence). This CDR3 comprises 17 residues. After removal of 4 bases from V and 6 bases from J, the junction contained 10 bases not matched to a gene. In DNA form, the CDR3 reads TGTGCCAGCAGTTCCAACCCCGGGACAGGGGGCCCCAATGAGCAGTTCTTC. This translates into CASSSNPGTGGPNEQFF.

J is TRBJ2-1 and V is TRBV2, with TRBD2 identical over 9 bases. V lost 0 bases, J lost 1 base, and 7 bases stayed unmatched. The CDR3 covers 18 residues. CDR1 and CDR2 (germline): SNHLY, FYNNEI. The CDR3 DNA is TGTGCCAGCAGTGAAGCTCCTTTTGCGGGAGGGTCCTACAATGAGCAGTTCTTC. Translating it yields CASSEAPFAGGSYNEQFF.

The chain has TRBV13 and TRBJ2-4, with D possibly being TRBD2 (5 bases). This CDR3 is 14 amino acids long. Between the trimmed V and J ends, which lost 1 base and 8 bases, there was a span of 12 bases. Germline assignment: CDR1 PRHDT and CDR2 FYEKMQ (reference sequence). The CDR3 is CASSLAVAGDIQYF. The CDR3, as DNA: TGTGCCAGCAGCTTAGCAGTAGCCGGGGACATTCAGTACTTC.

Concerning this clone itself: This specimen includes other DNA sequences encoding the same CDR3. The rearrangement joins TRBV20-1 to TRBJ1-2, with 7 bases fitting TRBD1. Germline lookup yields CDR1 DFQATT and CDR2 SNEGSKA (reference sequence). The CDR3 totals 11 residues. The J segment lost 3 bases and the V segment lost 6 bases, leaving 1 base of the junction unmatched. The CDR3 here is CSAGTDYGYTF. In nucleotides, the CDR3 is TGCAGTGCCGGGACAGACTATGGCTACACCTTC.

Here the CDR3 DNA reads TGTGCCAGCATAATTTCCCGAGGCGGAAACACTGAAGCTTTCTTT. It specifies CASIISRGGNTEAFF. The V and J genes are TRBV28 and TRBJ1-1; no firm D call. Germline V gives CDR1 MDHEN, CDR2 SYDVKM. The V gene lost 7 bases and the J gene lost 2 bases, with 17 bases spanning the gap. CDR3 size: 15 residues.

This chain joins TRBV14 and TRBJ2-5; perhaps TRBD2 as D (5 bases). The CDR3 runs to 14 residues. V was shortened by 4 bases and J by 4 bases, with 13 bases between the two germline ends. The V gene's germline CDR1 is SGHDN and CDR2 FVKESK. The CDR3 DNA reads TGTGCCAGCAGCCTCCGGGATTTAGTAGAGACCCAGTACTTC. This translates into CASSLRDLVETQYF.